A single sample gave rise to the 2 T cell receptor beta chains below, sequenced in a study of yellow fever vaccine responses in identical twins. TCRdb analysed the RT-PCR reads with MiXCR anew, one entry per CDR3 protein. The sample includes thousands of distinct CDR3 sequences, 82% of them seen just once. Material: T cells from blood (PBMCs), unsorted or a sorted subset (not recorded which), obtained before or after yellow fever vaccination (not recorded which). These receptor sequences come from a woman under 30 who received the yellow fever vaccine.

The gene calls are TRBV7-6 and TRBJ2-5, with D perhaps being TRBD1 or TRBD2 (6 bases each). Deletions cut 3 bases from V and 5 bases from J, with 10 bases between. The CDR3 is 13 residues long. Germline CDR1 is SGHVS and CDR2 is FNYEAQ. The CDR3 region is CASSFSGAETQYF. CDR3 sequence (DNA): TGTGCCAGCAGCTTTTCGGGGGCGGAGACCCAGTACTTC.

The genes are TRBV7-9 and TRBJ2-1, with a weak D call TRBD2 (6 bases). With 7 bases removed from V and 9 bases from J, the gap between germline ends came to 19 bases. The length of the CDR3 is 14 residues. Germline V gene sequence: CDR1 SEHNR, CDR2 FQNEAQ (reference sequence). CDR3 protein: CASIVGPQEGEQFF. The CDR3 DNA is TGTGCCAGCATAGTCGGGCCCCAGGAGGGTGAGCAGTTCTTC.